The clone carrying this TCR beta chain was counted a single time. Its antigen is not identified. This CDR3 region has 13 residues. V was trimmed by 9 bases and J by 3 bases, leaving 15 bases between them. The germline CDR1 and CDR2 sequences are LNHDA and SQIVND (reference sequence). The data belong to a study of T cells after yellow fever vaccination. Study at large: Libraries from low-cell-number fractions were prepared with the SMART-Seq v4 Ultra Low Input RNA kit.

For TCR, cDNA came from 5'RACE template switching, which added a universal primer site and UMIs. TCRdb re-called the 5' RACE reads with MiXCR, one entry per CDR3 protein. Here the sample spans hundreds of thousands of distinct CDR3 sequences, more than 9% being singletons. Study findings and constraints: A small proportion of clonotypes was detected in both the CD4 and CD8 compartments.

Here the sequenced sample was PBMCs, taken on the day of the yellow fever booster vaccination. This sequence originates from a man aged 25-40 years who received the YFV17D yellow fever vaccine. This chain links TRBV19 with TRBJ2-7; the D gene is possibly TRBD2 (7 bases). In DNA form, the CDR3 reads TGTGCCAGCCGGGGAGGGGGGTTCTACGAGCAGTACTTC. This translates into CASRGGGFYEQYF.